The 15 T cell receptor beta chains reported below all come from one sample, sequenced in a study of CD4 T cells in relation to SARS-CoV-2 and coronaviruses. Their antigens remain unidentified. CD4+ T cells from unexposed donors were obtained before the COVID-19 pandemic (2011-2018). The cells were cultured for under 13 days before CD4+ T cells were isolated. TCRdb's table, derived via immunoSEQ multiplex PCR, lists solely in-frame clones and lacks some. This sample has roughly 15,000 clones, with about 81% found just once. The sample taken for sequencing was CD4+ T cells from PBMCs, cultured in vitro. The receptors were gathered from a human donor in good health.

The chain links TRBV7-8 to TRBJ2-3, with D maybe TRBD1 (5 bases). From germline, CDR1 is SGHVS and CDR2 FQNEAQ. The CDR3 length is 14 residues. Trimming stripped 3 bases from V and 2 bases from J, with 9 bases between. The CDR3 region is CASSFDRYTDTQYF. The CDR3 bases are TGTGCCAGCAGCTTCGACAGATACACAGATACGCAGTATTTT.

This clone was found once. The J gene is TRBJ1-3, the V gene TRBV23-1; D call uncertain. TRBV23-1 is an ORF, and what it does is uncertain. V shed 6 bases and J shed 0 bases, with 18 bases lying between them. This CDR3 region has 17 residues. In nucleotides, the CDR3 is TGCGCCAGCAGCCTTCTGGCGAGGTATTACTCTGGAAACACCATATATTTT. Translating it yields CASSLLARYYSGNTIYF.

The V and J genes are TRBV5-1 and TRBJ2-7; the match to TRBD2 covers 12 bases. The CDR3 loop spans 17 amino acids. From germline, CDR1 is SGHRS and CDR2 YFSETQ. V shed 4 bases and J 0 bases; nucleotides not matched to a gene: 8. CDR3 amino acids: CASSPARTSGTSYEQYF. Written as DNA, the CDR3 is TGCGCCAGCAGCCCCGCTCGGACTAGCGGGACCTCCTACGAGCAGTACTTC.

The genes are TRBV10-1 and TRBJ2-3, with D perhaps matching TRBD2 (6 bases). Germline values: CDR1 WNHNN, CDR2 SYGVQD (reference sequence). Trimming took 5 bases from V and 3 from J, leaving 12 bases between them. The CDR3 extends over 14 amino acids. CDR3 in DNA: TGCGCCAGCAGTAGACTAGAAAGGACAGATACGCAGTATTTT. It is translated as CASSRLERTDTQYF.

Concerning this clone: One end of the junction is discordant with germline, which a read error may explain. This chain uses TRBV14 with TRBJ2-7, with TRBD1 matching over 11 bases. CDR3 length: 13 amino acids. CDR1 SGHDN and CDR2 FVKESK come from the germline V gene. CDR3 DNA: TGTGCCAGCAGTCGGGACAGGGGGGTCGAGAAGTACTTC. Protein: CASSRDRGVEKYF.

Here the CDR3 reads CASSWGVGTEAFF. The CDR3 bases are TGCGCCAGCAGTTGGGGGGTCGGGACTGAAGCTTTCTTT. The chain employs TRBV5-1 and TRBJ1-1; tentative D call: TRBD1 (5 bases). There are 13 residues in the CDR3. Germline V gene data show CDR1 as SGHRS and CDR2 as YFSETQ. Trimming removed 5 bases from V and 5 bases from J, with 13 bases in between. Drawing the rest from reference TRBV5-1 and TRBJ1-1, the complete variable domain is KAGVTQTPRYLIKTRGQQVTLSCSPISGHRSVSWYQQTPGQGLQFLFEYFSETQRNKGNFPGRFSGRQFSNSRSEMNVSTLELGDSALYLCASSWGVGTEAFFGQGTRLTVV.

The chain joins TRBV10-3 to TRBJ1-4; D gene ambiguous. The CDR3 loop spans 15 amino acids. In germline, CDR1 is ENHRY, CDR2 SYGVKD. Trimming left V 3 bases short and J 7 bases short, with 15 bases between. In DNA, the CDR3 is TGTGCCATCAGTGATATGGGAGCGGGTCGTGAAAAACTGTTTTTT. Amino acids: CAISDMGAGREKLFF.

The chain employs TRBV28 and TRBJ2-7; tentatively, D is TRBD1 or TRBD2 (6 bases each). This CDR3 has 15 amino acids. The germline CDR1 and CDR2 sequences are MDHEN and SYDVKM. The DNA of the CDR3 is TGTGCTACCAGAGGGGGGATCTACAAACCCTACGAGCAGTACTTC. Translating it yields CATRGGIYKPYEQYF.

The genes are TRBV3-1 (or the pseudogene TRBV3-2) and TRBJ1-1; no clear D gene. CDR3 length: 14 residues. Per germline, CDR1 LGHDT and CDR2 YNNKEL (reference sequence). Trimming cost V 1 base and J 6 bases, with 12 bases left between them. The CDR3 DNA sequence: TGTGCCAGCAGCCAAGGCCACGGTGGCGCTGAAGCTTTCTTT. Protein product: CASSQGHGGAEAFF.

The chain carries TRBV5-1 and TRBJ2-3; 8 positions match TRBD2. Looked up from germline, CDR1 is SGHRS and CDR2 is YFSETQ. CDR3 length equals 17 residues. After removal of 4 bases from V and 6 bases from J, the junction contained 16 bases not matched to a gene. The CDR3 DNA follows: TGCGCCAGCAGCCCGCAGCTTGGCGGGACTAGTGATGATACGCAGTATTTT. Translation gives CASSPQLGGTSDDTQYF. Together with reference TRBV5-1 and TRBJ2-3, the CDR3 gives the full variable domain: KAGVTQTPRYLIKTRGQQVTLSCSPISGHRSVSWYQQTPGQGLQFLFEYFSETQRNKGNFPGRFSGRQFSNSRSEMNVSTLELGDSALYLCASSPQLGGTSDDTQYFGPGTRLTVL.

The chain employs TRBV6-5 and TRBJ1-2; D gene uncertain. This CDR3 has 13 amino acids. In germline, CDR1 is MNHEY, CDR2 SVGAGI. V dropped 0 bases and J dropped 3 bases, with 5 bases sitting between them. The CDR3 reads CASSYSLHYGYTF. The CDR3 nucleotides are TGTGCCAGCAGTTACTCCCTCCACTATGGCTACACCTTC.

V usage is TRBV19 and J usage is TRBJ1-2; D gene unclear. Germline CDR1 is LNHDA and CDR2 is SQIVND (reference sequence). The V and J ends lost 6 bases and 6 bases respectively, with 11 bases between them. This CDR3 has 12 residues. The CDR3 DNA reads TGTGCCAGTAGCTTAAAGGCGGATGGCTACACCTTC. This encodes CASSLKADGYTF.

This clone was detected once. This rearrangement joins TRBV30 to TRBJ1-2; maybe TRBD1 (5 bases). The CDR3 has 13 amino acids. Germline CDR1 is GTSNPN and CDR2 is SVGIG (reference sequence). Here the CDR3 DNA reads TGTGTTTTCACCGCAGGGCCTGCCTATGGCTACACCTTC. Translated, it gives CVFTAGPAYGYTF. The complete variable domain, with remaining parts taken from reference TRBV30 and TRBJ1-2, reads SQTIHQWPATLVQPVGSPLSLECTVEGTSNPNLYWYRQAAGRGLQLLFYSVGIGQISSEVPQNLSASRPQDRQFILSSKKLLLSDSGFYLCVFTAGPAYGYTFGSGTRLTVV.

The chain links TRBV18 to TRBJ1-4; D is unresolved. CDR3 length equals 12 residues. The germline V and J ends were trimmed by 6 bases and 7 bases, with 9 bases remaining between them. Germline loops: CDR1 KGHSH, CDR2 LQKENI. The CDR3 loop reads CASSPMGEKLFF. The CDR3 nucleotides are TGTGCCAGCTCGCCTATGGGTGAAAAACTGTTTTTT.

The V call is TRBV10-2, the J call TRBJ1-2, with TRBD1 as a possible D gene (5 bases). The CDR3 has 13 residues. V dropped 3 bases and J dropped 4 bases, with 9 bases sitting between them. CDR1 is WSHSY and CDR2 is SAAADI in the germline V gene. In nucleotides, the CDR3 is TGCGCCAGCAGTGATCCAGGGTTCTATGGCTACACCTTC. This sequence encodes CASSDPGFYGYTF.